A single sample is the source of the 31 T cell receptor beta chains below, sequenced in a study of blood T cell repertoires in COVID-19. Sequencing was performed with immunoSEQ multiplex PCR; in TCRdb, only in-frame clones are kept and a portion is missing. The sample holds fewer than 300,000 clones, about nine tenths seen once. Sequencing used PBMCs or T cells enriched from blood (not recorded which). The receptors were sampled from a woman in her thirties or forties with acute COVID-19.

This sequence joins TRBV7-9 and TRBJ1-1, with 10 positions matching TRBD1. Germline V gene lookup returns CDR1 SEHNR and CDR2 FQNEAQ (reference sequence). This CDR3 contains 16 residues. Trimming at V came to 1 base and at J to 2 bases, leaving 4 bases not matched to a gene. CDR3 nucleotide sequence: TGTGCCAGCAGCTTAGGCCGGGACAGGGGAAACACTGAAGCTTTCTTT. Translating it yields CASSLGRDRGNTEAFF.

The genes are TRBV25-1 and TRBJ1-6; tentatively, D is TRBD1 (5 bases). The CDR3 runs 15 residues. The V gene's germline CDR1 is MGHDK and CDR2 SYGVNS. The CDR3 DNA is TGTGCTCGCGGCGGGACCAACGGGCTTAATTCACCCCTCCACTTT. Residues: CARGGTNGLNSPLHF.

The V and J genes are TRBV7-9 and TRBJ1-1; 7 bases fit TRBD1. Trimming cost V 7 bases and J 3 bases; bases outside gene matches: 8. The CDR3 totals 14 residues. CDR1 is SEHNR and CDR2 is FQNEAQ in the germline V gene (reference sequence). CDR3 residues: CASKISQGHTEAFF. The CDR3 nucleotides are TGTGCCAGCAAGATTTCACAGGGGCACACTGAAGCTTTCTTT.

The chain uses TRBV3-1 (or the pseudogene TRBV3-2) and TRBJ2-1; no definite D call. Per the germline V gene, CDR1 is LGHDT and CDR2 is YNNKEL (reference sequence). The CDR3 is 12 residues long. V was pared by 2 bases and J by 10 bases, with 9 bases between. For the CDR3, the DNA is TGTGCCAGCAGCCAATCTAAACGGGAGCAGTTCTTC. Protein product: CASSQSKREQFF.

The chain joins TRBV19 to TRBJ2-7; TRBD1 matches 7 bases. The CDR3 loop spans 13 amino acids. Per germline, CDR1 LNHDA and CDR2 SQIVND (reference sequence). V lost 7 bases to trimming and J lost 2 bases; unmatched junction nucleotides: 5. As DNA, the CDR3 is TGTGCCAGTATGTCGCAGGGGGCCTACGAGCAGTACTTC. Translated: CASMSQGAYEQYF.

V gene TRBV27 combines with J gene TRBJ2-7; D perhaps matches TRBD2 (6 bases). V lost 9 bases and J 7 bases, leaving 16 bases between the germline ends. The CDR3 totals 12 residues. Germline values: CDR1 MNHEY, CDR2 SMNVEV (reference sequence). CDR3 sequence (DNA): TGTGCCAGTGGGGCGGGGTTTGGGGAGCAGTACTTC. This gives the protein CASGAGFGEQYF.

CDR3 nucleotides: TGTGCCCCCAGGACTAGCTTTAGTCTAGCCAAAAACATTCAGTACTTC. Protein product: CAPRTSFSLAKNIQYF. The gene calls are TRBV10-3 and TRBJ2-4; TRBD2 aligns across 8 bases. The CDR3 totals 16 residues. V shed 11 bases, J shed 0 bases, and the junction held 12 bases outside the gene matches. Germline V gene data show CDR1 as ENHRY and CDR2 as SYGVKD.

The chain uses TRBV27 and TRBJ1-2; D might be TRBD1 (5 bases). V lost 0 bases, J lost 8 bases, and 10 bases lay in between. The CDR3 consists of 13 residues. Germline CDR1 MNHEY, CDR2 SMNVEV (reference sequence). CDR3: CASSLSGREGYTF. The DNA for the CDR3 is TGTGCCAGCAGTTTATCGGGCAGGGAAGGCTACACCTTC.

The chain employs TRBV28 and TRBJ1-1; a possible D gene is TRBD1 (5 bases). Trimming left V 10 bases short and J 9 bases short, with 24 bases between. This CDR3 comprises 14 residues. The germline V gene encodes CDR1 MDHEN and CDR2 SYDVKM. CDR3 coding DNA: TGTGCCACCCGATGGGGGTCTCTCGGGAGACAAGCTTTCTTT. It encodes CATRWGSLGRQAFF. The variable domain in full, with the rest retrieved from reference TRBV28 and TRBJ1-1, is DVKVTQSSRYLVKRTGEKVFLECVQDMDHENMFWYRQDPGLGLRLIYFSYDVKMKEKGDIPEGYSVSREKKERFSLILESASTNQTSMYLCATRWGSLGRQAFFGQGTRLTVV.

The chain joins TRBV7-8 to TRBJ2-2; 10 bases agree with TRBD2. With V trimmed by 3 bases and J by 5 bases, 9 bases remained unmatched. The germline gives CDR1 SGHVS, CDR2 FQNEAQ. The CDR3 totals 17 residues. The CDR3 here is CASSFGLAGVMTGELFF. DNA of the CDR3: TGTGCCAGCAGCTTCGGTCTAGCGGGAGTTATGACCGGGGAGCTGTTTTTT.

The chain employs TRBV20-1 and TRBJ2-7, with D perhaps TRBD1 (5 bases). Trimming pared 3 bases from V and 4 bases from J, leaving 16 bases between. The CDR3 contains 14 residues. CDR1 and CDR2 from the germline V gene are DFQATT and SNEGSKA (reference sequence). In DNA, the CDR3 is TGCAGTGCTAGTCCCATCAGGGAAAGGTACGAGCAGTACTTC. This encodes CSASPIRERYEQYF.

The chain is built from TRBV2 and TRBJ2-3, with a weak D call TRBD2 (6 bases). The germline V gene has CDR1 SNHLY and CDR2 FYNNEI. The CDR3 consists of 14 residues. Trimming took off 6 bases at V and 2 bases at J, with 12 bases between the two ends. The CDR3 sequence is CASRTGLTTDTQYF. CDR3 DNA sequence: TGTGCCAGCAGAACGGGACTCACCACAGATACGCAGTATTTT.

V and J are TRBV5-5 and TRBJ2-5; possible D gene TRBD1, 6 bases. V lost 5 bases and J lost 4, with 18 bases in between. The CDR3 runs to 15 residues. Germline-derived CDR1 and CDR2 are SGHKS and YYEKEE (reference sequence). Here the CDR3 reads CASRLWGRGGETQYF. The CDR3 nucleotides read TGTGCCAGCAGGCTCTGGGGCAGGGGCGGAGAGACCCAGTACTTC.

This rearrangement joins TRBV27 to TRBJ2-7; D is possibly TRBD1 (6 bases). V was trimmed by 4 bases and J by 3 bases, leaving 10 bases between them. Germline V gene sequence: CDR1 MNHEY, CDR2 SMNVEV (reference sequence). The CDR3 is 13 amino acids. CDR3 in amino acids: CASSSGQIYEQYF. The DNA for the CDR3 is TGTGCCAGCAGTTCCGGACAGATCTACGAGCAGTACTTC.

The chain uses TRBV10-1 and TRBJ2-3, with TRBD1 matching 9 bases. The CDR3 extends over 15 amino acids. Germline V gene data show CDR1 as WNHNN and CDR2 as SYGVQD (reference sequence). V lost 5 bases to trimming and J lost 4 bases; unmatched junction nucleotides: 7. In nucleotides, the CDR3 is TGCGCCAGCAGTAGGACAGGGGCGAGCGCAGATACGCAGTATTTT. It codes for CASSRTGASADTQYF.

The chain is built from TRBV9 and TRBJ1-6; TRBD1 is a possible D gene (5 bases). Germline loops: CDR1 SGDLS, CDR2 YYNGEE. CDR3 size: 16 residues. With 3 bases removed from V and 8 bases from J, the gap between germline ends came to 18 bases. The DNA of the CDR3 is TGTGCCAGCAGCGATGGGGGGGGAAGTTCCGATTCACCCCTCCACTTT. Translating gives CASSDGGGSSDSPLHF.

The genes are TRBV7-9 and TRBJ1-2, with D possibly TRBD1 on 6 matching bases. Germline V gene lookup returns CDR1 SEHNR and CDR2 FQNEAQ (reference sequence). The V and J ends lost 5 bases and 0 bases respectively, with 13 bases between them. The length of the CDR3 is 15 residues. Here the CDR3 reads CASSSRTAPNYGYTF. As DNA, the CDR3 is TGTGCCAGCAGCAGTCGGACAGCACCTAACTATGGCTACACCTTC.

The chain links TRBV5-1 to TRBJ2-7; 7 nucleotides line up with TRBD2. Germline V lookup: CDR1 SGHRS, CDR2 YFSETQ. This CDR3 comprises 15 residues. J lost 3 bases, V lost 4 bases, and 10 bases had no gene match. The CDR3 reads CASSVGLGEDYEQYF. The DNA of the CDR3 is TGCGCCAGCAGCGTTGGACTAGGCGAGGACTACGAGCAGTACTTC.

This chain connects TRBV30 to TRBJ1-2; 8 bases are a match to TRBD1. Germline CDR1 is GTSNPN and CDR2 is SVGIG (reference sequence). This CDR3 has 15 residues. Trimming removed 1 base from V and 5 bases from J; junction bases left unmatched: 9. DNA for the CDR3: TGTGCCTGGAGTGACGGACAGGGATCCTTTTATGGCTACACCTTC. Residues: CAWSDGQGSFYGYTF.

The chain is built from TRBV19 and TRBJ1-1, with TRBD1 identical over 8 bases. V lost 4 bases and J lost 5; bases outside the gene matches: 6. The CDR3 contains 14 residues. The germline gives CDR1 LNHDA, CDR2 SQIVND (reference sequence). Written as DNA, the CDR3 is TGTGCCAGTAGTAATACAGGGGGTGGGACTGAAGCTTTCTTT. It translates to CASSNTGGGTEAFF.

The CDR3 DNA follows: TGTGCCAGCACTGACAGGGGGCGATCACCCCTCCACTTT. It is translated as CASTDRGRSPLHF. The chain carries TRBV27 and TRBJ1-6; TRBD1 matches at 10 bases. The CDR3 contains 13 residues. CDR1 is MNHEY and CDR2 is SMNVEV in the germline V gene (reference sequence). Trimming cost V 7 bases and J 10 bases; bases outside gene matches: 4.

This sequence joins TRBV7-2 and TRBJ1-2; 8 positions agree with TRBD1. CDR3 length equals 12 residues. V lost 10 bases, J lost 7 bases, and 8 bases stayed unmatched. In germline, CDR1 is SGHTA, CDR2 FQGNSA. The CDR3 bases are TGTGCCATTCACGGACAGGGTGGTGGCTACACCTTC. This gives the protein CAIHGQGGGYTF.

The chain links TRBV25-1 to TRBJ1-1, with 10 nucleotides matching TRBD1. CDR3 length: 16 residues. Germline lookup yields CDR1 MGHDK and CDR2 SYGVNS. J gave up 5 bases and V 3 bases, and 9 bases lay outside the gene matches. This chain's CDR3 is CASSDPRQGAVTEAFF. The CDR3, as DNA: TGTGCCAGCAGTGACCCCCGACAGGGGGCGGTAACTGAAGCTTTCTTT.

This rearrangement joins TRBV6-6 to TRBJ2-3, with 8 bases identical to TRBD1. In germline, CDR1 is MNHNY, CDR2 SVGAGI (reference sequence). V trimming: 2 bases; J trimming: 1 base; junction bases outside the gene matches: 2. The CDR3 runs 15 residues. For the CDR3, the DNA is TGTGCCAGCAGTTACGACAGGGGAGGCACAGATACGCAGTATTTT. Translating it yields CASSYDRGGTDTQYF.

The V gene is TRBV7-2, the J gene TRBJ2-7; D not certain. Trimming shortened V by 1 base and J by 2 bases, and 9 bases separated the two germline ends. From germline, CDR1 is SGHTA and CDR2 FQGNSA. CDR3 length: 14 residues. As DNA, the CDR3 is TGTGCCAGCAGCTTAGGGCAGCGAGCCTACGAGCAGTACTTC. Translation gives CASSLGQRAYEQYF.

The genes are TRBV7-2 and TRBJ2-3, with 11 positions matching TRBD2. Germline V gene data show CDR1 as SGHTA and CDR2 as FQGNSA. Trimming cost V 1 base and J 7 bases; bases outside gene matches: 7. The CDR3 spans 16 residues. CDR3: CASSLGILAGVNTQYF. The CDR3 coding sequence is TGTGCCAGCAGCTTAGGAATACTAGCGGGAGTAAATACGCAGTATTTT.

The table lists this clone with a count of one. The V and J genes are TRBV5-8 and TRBJ1-1, with 7 bases that match TRBD1. Trimming removed 4 bases from V and 1 base from J; junction bases left unmatched: 4. In germline, CDR1 is SGHTS, CDR2 YDEGEE. The CDR3 spans 14 residues. CDR3 residues: CASSDREANTEAFF. CDR3 bases: TGTGCCAGCAGCGACAGGGAGGCGAACACTGAAGCTTTCTTT.

The gene calls are TRBV5-1 and TRBJ1-2; 8 bases map to TRBD1. Germline trimming cut 0 bases from V and 10 bases from J; bases unmatched to any gene: 5. The V gene's germline CDR1 is SGHRS and CDR2 YFSETQ. The length of the CDR3 is 13 residues. CDR3 region: CASSLAGQGSYTF. CDR3 nucleotides: TGCGCCAGCAGCTTGGCTGGACAGGGATCCTACACCTTC.

This clone was seen many times. This chain links TRBV30 with TRBJ1-5, with D possibly being TRBD1 (6 bases). This CDR3 is 15 amino acids long. V was clipped by 0 bases and J by 8 bases, with 17 bases between them. From germline, CDR1 is GTSNPN and CDR2 SVGIG (reference sequence). The CDR3 spells CAWSVAGRDTEPQHF. CDR3 bases: TGTGCCTGGAGTGTAGCCGGCAGGGACACGGAGCCCCAGCATTTT.

This chain links TRBV27 with TRBJ1-3, with 8 bases that match TRBD1. This CDR3 comprises 15 residues. CDR1 and CDR2 from the germline V gene are MNHEY and SMNVEV (reference sequence). V was pared by 3 bases and J by 3 bases, with 4 bases of the junction left unmatched. The CDR3 nucleotides read TGTGCCAGCAGTTTCCAGGGGGCTGGTGGAAACACCATATATTTT. It codes for CASSFQGAGGNTIYF.

This chain connects TRBV6-5 to TRBJ2-1, with a possible D match to TRBD2 (5 bases). The CDR3 is made up of 14 amino acids. From germline, CDR1 is MNHEY and CDR2 SVGAGI. Trimming left V 4 bases short and J 4 bases short, with 11 bases between. CDR3 sequence reads: CASSLEDFYNEQFF. The CDR3 coding sequence is TGTGCCAGCAGTTTGGAGGACTTTTACAATGAGCAGTTCTTC.